Presented here are 28 T cell receptor beta chains from one specimen sequenced in a study of metastatic and nonmetastatic thyroid tumors. TCRdb recomputed clones from the PCR reads via MiXCR. The table records approximately 20,000 clones, 20% to 30% of them present only once. None of the patients had undergone any treatment ahead of thyroid surgery. The source material was blood. The origin of the receptors is a male donor with papillary thyroid cancer or a benign thyroid nodule (not recorded which). Some clones in this sample may be carry-over from other donors' samples.

In this sample, this clone turned up many times. This chain links TRBV6-6 with TRBJ2-3; 8 nucleotides match TRBD1. Losses at the gene ends were 5 bases for V and 3 bases for J; bases not matched to a gene: 13. The CDR3 sequence is 17 residues long. The germline V gene encodes CDR1 MNHNY and CDR2 SVGAGI (reference sequence). CDR3: CASSPRSGGFWTDTQYF. CDR3 bases: TGTGCCAGCAGTCCGAGATCAGGGGGCTTTTGGACAGATACGCAGTATTTT.

This chain links TRBV12-3 or TRBV12-4 with TRBJ2-2; D may match TRBD1 or TRBD2 (6 bases each). The CDR3 contains 14 residues. The V end lost 5 bases, the J end lost 7 bases, and 14 bases lay between the germline ends. CDR3 coding DNA: TGTGCCAGCAGTACCACCGGAGGGGGCGGGGAGCTGTTTTTT. This translates into CASSTTGGGGELFF.

The chain recombines TRBV12-3 or TRBV12-4 with TRBJ2-7; maybe TRBD2 (6 bases). V dropped 5 bases and J dropped 7 bases, with 15 bases sitting between them. The CDR3 has 13 residues. The CDR3 spells CASSPLQGGEQYF. Written as DNA, the CDR3 is TGTGCCAGCAGTCCCCTCCAGGGAGGTGAGCAGTACTTC.

This clone has more than one count but fewer than ten. The chain uses TRBV9 and TRBJ1-6; D gene unclear. Germline values: CDR1 SGDLS, CDR2 YYNGEE. CDR3 length: 16 amino acids. V was clipped by 4 bases and J by 5 bases, with 16 bases between them. DNA of the CDR3: TGTGCCAGCAGCTCCGGTACCGGACCCAATAATTCACCCCTCCACTTT. It is translated as CASSSGTGPNNSPLHF.

This clone was picked up a small number of times. The chain is built from TRBV5-1 and TRBJ2-2; D is undetermined. Per the germline V gene, CDR1 is SGHRS and CDR2 is YFSETQ. With 3 bases removed from V and 4 bases from J, the gap between germline ends came to 7 bases. The CDR3 covers 13 residues. The CDR3 here is CASSSHFTGELFF. The CDR3 DNA sequence: TGCGCCAGCAGCTCACACTTCACCGGGGAGCTGTTTTTT.

This clone is categorized as medium-sized. The V gene is TRBV30, the J gene TRBJ1-3; D is uncertain. Trimming removed 2 bases from V and 0 bases from J, with 8 bases in between. Germline V lookup: CDR1 GTSNPN, CDR2 SVGIG (reference sequence). The CDR3 sequence is 14 residues long. The CDR3 DNA reads TGTGCCTGGAGTTTGACAAGCTCTGGAAACACCATATATTTT. Amino acids: CAWSLTSSGNTIYF.

This clone was detected only a few times. CDR3 sequence: CASSTEWNTEAFF. In DNA form, the CDR3 reads TGTGCCAGCAGCACGGAGTGGAACACTGAAGCTTTCTTT. V usage is TRBV6-4 and J usage is TRBJ1-1; D gene ambiguous. CDR1 and CDR2 from the germline V gene are MRHNA and SNTAGT. CDR3 length: 13 amino acids. Trimming cost V 6 bases and J 1 base, with 9 bases left between them.

By sample fraction, this clone is medium-sized. The V and J genes are TRBV28 and TRBJ2-7; 10 bases fit TRBD2. V shed 1 base, J shed 6 bases, and the junction held 6 bases outside the gene matches. The germline V gene has CDR1 MDHEN and CDR2 SYDVKM. The CDR3 is 15 residues long. In DNA form, the CDR3 reads TGTGCCAGCAGTTTATTGGTAGCGGGGGGAATCGAGCAGTACTTC. As protein: CASSLLVAGGIEQYF. Full variable domain (rest looked up from reference TRBV28 and TRBJ2-7): DVKVTQSSRYLVKRTGEKVFLECVQDMDHENMFWYRQDPGLGLRLIYFSYDVKMKEKGDIPEGYSVSREKKERFSLILESASTNQTSMYLCASSLLVAGGIEQYFGPGTRLTVT.

This clone has a handful of counts. The chain has TRBV6-2 or TRBV6-3 and TRBJ2-7; 10 bases align to TRBD2. CDR1 is MNHEY, CDR2 SVGEGT, per germline. The ends lost 5 bases at V and 5 bases at J; junction bases unmatched: 6. CDR3 length: 14 amino acids. For the CDR3, the DNA is TGTGCCAGCAGTCTACTAGCGGGGAGCGACGAGCAGTACTTC. Translating gives CASSLLAGSDEQYF.

This clone turned up a few times. This chain connects TRBV20-1 to TRBJ2-2, with 7 bases lining up with TRBD1. Germline V gene data show CDR1 as DFQATT and CDR2 as SNEGSKA (reference sequence). Germline trimming cut 1 base from V and 2 bases from J; bases unmatched to any gene: 4. CDR3 size: 15 residues. CDR3 bases: TGCAGTGCTAGAGTTAGACAGGGTAACACCGGGGAGCTGTTTTTT. It translates to CSARVRQGNTGELFF.

This clone was counted a few times. The CDR3 nucleotides are TGTGCCAGCAGTTTGAGGGGGGGCGGTGAGCAGTACTTC. Translation gives CASSLRGGGEQYF. The J gene is TRBJ2-7, the V gene TRBV12-3 or TRBV12-4, with D possibly TRBD2 on 7 matching bases. This CDR3 is 13 amino acids long. V lost 3 bases, J lost 7 bases, and 13 bases lay in between.

This clone showed up many times. The rearrangement uses TRBV28 and TRBJ2-5; no clear D. CDR3 length equals 15 residues. The V end was cut by 2 bases, the J end by 1 base, with 11 bases between. The germline gives CDR1 MDHEN, CDR2 SYDVKM. The CDR3 is CASSLGMKVQETQYF. The CDR3 DNA is TGTGCCAGCAGTTTAGGGATGAAAGTCCAAGAGACCCAGTACTTC.

About this clone: This may be a read error: a much more frequent sequence differs by one nucleotide. The rearrangement uses TRBV7-2 and TRBJ2-5; D gene unclear. CDR1 and CDR2 (germline): SGHTA, FQGNSA. This CDR3 is built from 14 residues. This CDR3 is CASCLMAGEETQYF. CDR3 coding DNA: TGTGCCAGCTGCTTAATGGCCGGCGAAGAGACCCAGTACTTC.

Concerning this clone: Sequence at one end of the junction differs from germline and may be a read error. V usage is TRBV28 and J usage is TRBJ1-2; D is unclear. The CDR3 totals 13 residues. CDR1 is MDHEN and CDR2 is SYDVKM in the germline V gene. For the CDR3, the DNA is TGTGCCAGCAGGGCGCATGGTGCCTATGGCTTCACCTTC. This encodes CASRAHGAYGFTF.

V and J are TRBV7-2 and TRBJ2-7; D might be TRBD1 (5 bases). Trimming removed 3 bases from V and 6 bases from J, with 15 bases in between. The germline gives CDR1 SGHTA, CDR2 FQGNSA. The CDR3 runs to 14 residues. CDR3 loop: CASSFSAGQREQYF. The DNA for the CDR3 is TGTGCCAGCAGCTTCTCGGCAGGGCAGCGCGAGCAGTACTTC.

The chain links TRBV9 to TRBJ2-1, with 8 bases fitting TRBD2. The germline V gene encodes CDR1 SGDLS and CDR2 YYNGEE. Unmatched junction bases numbered 0, after V lost 3 bases and J lost 10 bases. The CDR3 totals 11 residues. The DNA of the CDR3 is TGTGCCAGCAGCGCGGGGGGGGAGCAGTTCTTC. Translation: CASSAGGEQFF.

The chain employs TRBV28 and TRBJ1-1, with unresolved D. The CDR3 covers 16 residues. CDR1 and CDR2 from the germline V gene are MDHEN and SYDVKM. Trimming took off 5 bases at V and 3 bases at J, with 19 bases between the two ends. This CDR3 is CASSLPPEGRYTEAFF. CDR3 DNA sequence: TGTGCCAGCAGTCTCCCTCCAGAGGGTAGGTACACTGAAGCTTTCTTT.

Ten or more counts support this clone. The chain links TRBV29-1 to TRBJ2-5; D gene uncertain. CDR1 and CDR2 from the germline V gene are SQVTM and ANQGSEA. The length of the CDR3 is 12 residues. Trimming left V 5 bases short and J 1 base short, with 8 bases between. CDR3 residues: CSVSTSQETQYF. The DNA of the CDR3 is TGCAGCGTTTCTACCAGCCAAGAGACCCAGTACTTC.

Sample share makes this clone medium-sized. The chain has TRBV28 and TRBJ2-7; D remains unclear. CDR3 size: 13 residues. The V gene's germline CDR1 is MDHEN and CDR2 SYDVKM. Trimming cost V 2 bases and J 2 bases, with 7 bases left between them. CDR3 DNA: TGTGCCAGCAGTTTAGACATCGCCTACGAGCAGTACTTC. Translated: CASSLDIAYEQYF.

This clone turned up a few times. The rearrangement links TRBV6-1 to TRBJ1-2; possibly TRBD1 for D (5 bases). CDR1 is MNHNS, CDR2 SASEGT, per germline. The CDR3 is 13 amino acids. Trimming removed 5 bases from V and 4 bases from J, with 11 bases in between. The CDR3 here is CASSRTSAYGYTF. Here the CDR3 DNA reads TGTGCCAGCAGTCGGACATCCGCCTATGGCTACACCTTC.

Comment on this clone: At one end, the junction sequence differs from germline, possibly due to a read error. The rearrangement links TRBV10-3 to TRBJ2-1; the D gene is possibly TRBD2 (6 bases). The DNA end is more similar to TRBJ2-7, so the J call may be wrong. Germline assignment: CDR1 ENHRY and CDR2 SYGVKD. CDR3 length equals 12 residues. This chain's CDR3 is CPISAGMAEQYF. For the CDR3, the DNA is TGTCCCATCAGTGCGGGGATGGCTGAGCAGTACTTC.

Within the sample, this clone is medium-sized (0.01 to 0.1%). CDR3 sequence (DNA): TGTGCCAGCAGTGATAGCGGGACGAACACCGGGGAGCTGTTTTTT. Translated: CASSDSGTNTGELFF. The V and J genes are TRBV6-1 and TRBJ2-2; 8 bases map to TRBD2. This CDR3 region has 15 residues. Germline trimming cut 3 bases from V and 0 bases from J; bases unmatched to any gene: 0. Germline V CDR1 and CDR2: MNHNS, SASEGT.

This clone has a count of ten or more. The J gene is TRBJ1-1, the V gene TRBV7-9; D gene uncertain. Trimming removed 1 base from V and 1 base from J, with 7 bases in between. Germline assignment: CDR1 SEHNR and CDR2 FQNEAQ (reference sequence). CDR3 size: 14 residues. CDR3 amino acids: CASSLDYKNTEAFF. CDR3 bases: TGTGCCAGCAGCTTAGATTACAAGAACACTGAAGCTTTCTTT.

V and J are TRBV12-3 or TRBV12-4 and TRBJ2-7, with D possibly TRBD2 on 5 matching bases. Trimming left V 3 bases short and J 7 bases short, with 16 bases between. CDR3 length: 14 residues. The CDR3 loop is CASSFNGPREEQYF. The DNA of the CDR3 is TGTGCCAGCAGTTTTAATGGACCCCGGGAAGAGCAGTACTTC.

This clone was detected a few times. The genes are TRBV12-3 or TRBV12-4 and TRBJ1-1; 7 nucleotides agree with TRBD1. The trim removed 3 bases at V and 7 bases at J, leaving 5 bases unmatched. The CDR3 covers 13 residues. The CDR3 nucleotides are TGTGCCAGCAGTTTTACAGGGGCTGGTGAAGCTTTCTTT. Protein product: CASSFTGAGEAFF.

This clone was seen ten or more times. The V call is TRBV20-1, the J call TRBJ1-1, with 7 positions matching TRBD1. CDR1 and CDR2 (germline): DFQATT, SNEGSKA (reference sequence). V was pared by 0 bases and J by 4 bases, with 8 bases of the junction left unmatched. The CDR3 contains 15 residues. The CDR3 protein is CSAREAHRGSTEAFF. As DNA, the CDR3 is TGCAGTGCTAGAGAGGCCCACAGGGGAAGCACTGAAGCTTTCTTT.

This clone was recorded a few times. Its ends do not fully match the called genes, so a read error is possible. The V and J genes are TRBV19 and TRBJ2-7; D is unresolved. Germline V gene lookup returns CDR1 LNHDA and CDR2 SQIVND (reference sequence). The CDR3 extends over 14 amino acids. The CDR3: CASRIRCLSYEQYF. CDR3 in DNA: TGTGCCAGTCGTATCAGGTGCCTCTCCTACGAGCAGTACTTC.

This chain joins TRBV5-8 and TRBJ1-6, with 8 bases fitting TRBD1. V dropped 0 bases and J dropped 10; count of bases not matched to a gene: 6. This CDR3 is 15 amino acids long. Germline lookup yields CDR1 SGHTS and CDR2 YDEGEE. CDR3 amino acids: CASSLEYRGTSPLHF. The CDR3 DNA reads as TGTGCCAGCAGCTTGGAGTACAGGGGGACCTCACCCCTCCACTTT.